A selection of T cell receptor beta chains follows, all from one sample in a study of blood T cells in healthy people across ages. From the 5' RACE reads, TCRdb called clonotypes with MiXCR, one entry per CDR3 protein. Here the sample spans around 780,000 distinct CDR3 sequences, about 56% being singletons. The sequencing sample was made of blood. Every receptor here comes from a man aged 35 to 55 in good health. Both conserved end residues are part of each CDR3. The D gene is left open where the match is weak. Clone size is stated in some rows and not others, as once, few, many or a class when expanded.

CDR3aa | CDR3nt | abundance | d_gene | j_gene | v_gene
CASSLGGLAGEETQYF | TGTGCCAGCAGCTTAGGTGGACTAGCGGGAGAAGAGACCCAGTACTTC | . | TRBD2 | TRBJ2-5 | TRBV7-9
CASSYAWANEQYF | TGTGCCAGCAGTTATGCCTGGGCGAACGAGCAGTACTTC | once | . | TRBJ2-7 | TRBV6-2/TRBV6-3
CASSASSGSYNEQFF | TGTGCCAGCAGCGCGTCAAGCGGGAGTTACAATGAGCAGTTCTTC | few | TRBD2 | TRBJ2-1 | TRBV9
CASRRPRPPGGTRNLYGYTF | TGTGCCAGCAGAAGGCCCAGACCACCCGGCGGGACGAGGAATCTCTATGGCTACACCTTC | few | . | TRBJ1-2 | TRBV27
CASSFARGSVYGYTF | TGTGCCAGCAGTTTCGCCAGGGGAAGTGTCTATGGCTACACCTTC | . | . | TRBJ1-2 | TRBV12-3/TRBV12-4
CASSQGWGGAGETQYF | TGTGCCAGCAGCCAAGGTTGGGGGGGGGCCGGGGAGACCCAGTACTTC | . | . | TRBJ2-5 | TRBV4-2
CASSPASGRNTQYF | TGTGCCAGCAGCCCCGCTAGCGGGAGGAATACGCAGTATTTT | few | TRBD2 | TRBJ2-3 | TRBV7-8
CASSYSTGLNTEAFF | TGTGCCAGCAGTTACTCGACCGGCCTGAACACTGAAGCTTTCTTT | . | . | TRBJ1-1 | TRBV6-5
CASSLSRLAETQYF | TGTGCCAGCAGTTTATCGAGACTAGCCGAGACCCAGTACTTC | few | TRBD2 | TRBJ2-5 | TRBV27
CASSRQQSSYEQYF | TGTGCCAGCAGCCGGCAGCAGAGCTCCTACGAGCAGTACTTC | . | . | TRBJ2-7 | TRBV6-2/TRBV6-3
CSVGTSGGNEQFF | TGCAGCGTTGGGACTAGCGGGGGCAATGAGCAGTTCTTC | many | TRBD2 | TRBJ2-1 | TRBV29-1
CASSLSRQDSNYGYTF | TGTGCCAGCAGCCTTTCCCGACAGGATTCTAACTATGGCTACACCTTC | . | . | TRBJ1-2 | TRBV12-3/TRBV12-4
CASSFNGVATEAFF | TGTGCCAGCAGTTTTAATGGGGTAGCCACTGAAGCTTTCTTT | . | . | TRBJ1-1 | TRBV12-3/TRBV12-4
CASTKAVRGHGANVLTF | TGTGCCAGCACCAAGGCGGTCAGGGGGCATGGGGCCAACGTCCTGACTTTC | . | . | TRBJ2-6 | TRBV21-1
CASSQAGVGSYEQYF | TGCGCCAGCAGCCAAGCCGGGGTGGGGAGCTACGAGCAGTACTTC | . | . | TRBJ2-7 | TRBV4-3
CASSFSSFEAFF | TGTGCCAGCAGCTTTTCTTCGTTTGAAGCTTTCTTT | . | . | TRBJ1-1 | TRBV7-9
CASSAGTRGYNEQFF | TGTGCCAGCAGCGCCGGGACTAGAGGCTACAATGAGCAGTTCTTC | . | TRBD2 | TRBJ2-1 | TRBV9
CSALQRGDNSGANVLTF | TGCAGCGCCCTGCAGCGGGGGGATAATTCTGGGGCCAACGTCCTGACTTTC | few | TRBD2 | TRBJ2-6 | TRBV29-1
CASKTGSSPLHF | TGTGCCAGCAAGACAGGGAGCTCACCCCTCCACTTT | . | TRBD1 | TRBJ1-6 | TRBV6-2/TRBV6-3
CASSITGDTGELFF | TGTGCCAGTAGTATCACAGGGGACACCGGGGAGCTGTTTTTT | . | TRBD1 | TRBJ2-2 | TRBV19
CSAYRRGETQYF | TGCAGTGCTTACAGGAGAGGCGAGACCCAGTACTTC | . | . | TRBJ2-5 | TRBV20-1